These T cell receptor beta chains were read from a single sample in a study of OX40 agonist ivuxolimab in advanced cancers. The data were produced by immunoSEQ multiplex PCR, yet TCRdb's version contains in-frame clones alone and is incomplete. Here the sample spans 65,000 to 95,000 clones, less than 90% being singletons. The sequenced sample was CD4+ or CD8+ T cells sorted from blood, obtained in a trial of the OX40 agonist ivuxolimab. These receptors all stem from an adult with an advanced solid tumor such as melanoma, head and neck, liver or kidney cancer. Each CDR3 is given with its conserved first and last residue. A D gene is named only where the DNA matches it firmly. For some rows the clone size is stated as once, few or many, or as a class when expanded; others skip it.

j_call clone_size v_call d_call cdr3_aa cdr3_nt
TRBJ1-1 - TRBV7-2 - CASSLVYGDTEAFF TGTGCCAGCAGCTTAGTCTACGGGGACACTGAAGCTTTCTTT
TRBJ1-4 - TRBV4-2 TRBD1 CASSPTGTGREKLFF TGTGCCAGCAGCCCAACCGGGACAGGACGCGAAAAACTGTTTTTT
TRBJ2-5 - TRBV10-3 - CAISFGGGETQYF TGTGCCATCAGTTTCGGGGGTGGCGAGACCCAGTACTTC
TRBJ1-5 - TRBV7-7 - CASSQGPNQPQHF TGTGCCAGCAGCCAGGGACCCAATCAGCCCCAGCATTTT
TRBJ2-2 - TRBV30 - CAWRFLDMDTGELFF TGTGCCTGGAGGTTTTTGGACATGGATACCGGGGAGCTGTTTTTT
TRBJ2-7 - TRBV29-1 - CSVWDKAYEQYF TGCAGCGTCTGGGACAAGGCCTACGAGCAGTACTTC
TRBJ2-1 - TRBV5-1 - CASMDAREQFF TGCGCCAGCATGGACGCCAGGGAGCAGTTCTTC
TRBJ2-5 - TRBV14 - CASSQERVKTQYF TGTGCCAGCAGCCAAGAACGGGTGAAGACCCAGTACTTC
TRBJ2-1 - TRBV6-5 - CASSYSGGVGNEQFF TGTGCCAGCAGTTACTCCGGGGGAGTGGGCAATGAGCAGTTCTTC
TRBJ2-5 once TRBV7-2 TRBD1 CASSTRTGHYVTQYF TGTGCCAGCAGCACGCGGACAGGGCATTACGTGACCCAGTACTTC
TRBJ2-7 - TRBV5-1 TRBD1 CASSGGQGDEQYF TGCGCCAGCAGCGGGGGACAGGGAGACGAGCAGTACTTC
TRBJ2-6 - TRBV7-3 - CASSLNGWSGANVLTF TGTGCCAGCAGCTTAAATGGTTGGTCCGGGGCCAACGTCCTGACTTTC
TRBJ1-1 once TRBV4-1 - CASSQDRGGTSTEAFF TGCGCCAGCAGCCAAGATCGGGGGGGAACATCCACTGAAGCTTTCTTT
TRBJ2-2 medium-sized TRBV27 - CASRPRQGARLKEAGGNTGELFF TGTGCCAGCAGGCCAAGACAGGGGGCTAGGCTAAAGGAAGCGGGGGGAAACACCGGGGAGCTGTTTTTT
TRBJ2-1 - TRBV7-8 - CASSPGEAYNEQFF TGTGCCAGCAGCCCTGGAGAAGCCTACAATGAGCAGTTCTTC
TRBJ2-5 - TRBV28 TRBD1 CASSPDRVETQYF TGTGCCAGCAGTCCCGACAGGGTCGAGACCCAGTACTTC
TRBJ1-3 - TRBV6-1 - CASQTTYSGNTIYF TGTGCCAGCCAGACAACCTACTCTGGAAACACCATATATTTT
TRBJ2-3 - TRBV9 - CASSVVDTDTQYF TGTGCCAGCAGCGTAGTTGATACAGATACGCAGTATTTT
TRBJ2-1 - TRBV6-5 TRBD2 CASSYWRGGSEQFF TGTGCCAGCAGTTACTGGCGGGGGGGCTCTGAGCAGTTCTTC
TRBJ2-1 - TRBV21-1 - CASSKEGTSGRLEQFF TGTGCCAGCAGCAAAGAAGGGACTAGCGGGAGGCTTGAGCAGTTCTTC
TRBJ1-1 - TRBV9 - CASSVEGEWTEAFF TGTGCCAGCAGCGTAGAGGGGGAGTGGACTGAAGCTTTCTTT
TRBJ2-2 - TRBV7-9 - CASSWDNTGELFF TGTGCCAGCAGCTGGGACAACACCGGGGAGCTGTTTTTT
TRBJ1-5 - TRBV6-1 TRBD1 CASKGTANQPQHF TGTGCCAGCAAGGGGACAGCTAATCAGCCCCAGCATTTT
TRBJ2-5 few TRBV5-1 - CASSVLGERQYF TGCGCCAGCAGCGTTTTAGGGGAGCGCCAGTACTTC
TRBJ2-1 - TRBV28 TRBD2 CASSSWRGATYNEQFF TGTGCCAGCAGTTCTTGGCGGGGGGCAACTTACAATGAGCAGTTCTTC
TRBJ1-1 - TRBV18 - CASSPPGTRNTEAFF TGTGCCAGCTCACCGCCCGGGACACGGAACACTGAAGCTTTCTTT